This T cell receptor beta chain was sequenced during a study of patients and donors after allogeneic stem cell transplantation (dated by TCRdb to about 2020). According to the germline V gene, CDR1 reads SGHRS and CDR2 reads YFSETQ. The CDR3 runs 16 residues from the cysteine to the phenylalanine. CDR3 DNA only is kept here, 48 bases in frame from base 1. V is clipped by 3 bases and J by 2 bases, and the sequence between their germline boundaries is 15 bases long. The library was prepared using RT-PCR. These reads were obtained on a NextSeq 550. Clones were called with MiXCR by TCRdb after fastp trimmed the public reads at Q25, and only in-frame beta chains were retained. Duplicate CDR3 protein sequences are folded into a single record with the most common DNA and genes. The sample table contains about 410,000 distinct CDR3 sequences; only one count was recorded for 16% of them. The top ten hold over 6% of the sample.

This clonotype was seen repeatedly, ten times or more. The antigen this receptor binds is unknown. Qualities for individual bases were not recorded, and no much larger clone is one base off. Rearrangement joined TRBV5-1 to TRBJ2-1; the D gene is perhaps TRBD1 or TRBD2, as each covers 5 bases. The sequenced sample consisted of blood, either unsorted or a sorted T cell fraction (not recorded which). The source of this sequence is a human donor who was either an allogeneic HSCT recipient or a stem cell or donor lymphocyte infusion donor (not recorded which). It is not recorded whose cells these are; they may come from a transplant donor. The nucleotides are TGCGCCAGCAGCTCCGGCTCAGGGACCCCCTACAATGAGCAGTTCTTC. It encodes CASSSGSGTPYNEQFF.